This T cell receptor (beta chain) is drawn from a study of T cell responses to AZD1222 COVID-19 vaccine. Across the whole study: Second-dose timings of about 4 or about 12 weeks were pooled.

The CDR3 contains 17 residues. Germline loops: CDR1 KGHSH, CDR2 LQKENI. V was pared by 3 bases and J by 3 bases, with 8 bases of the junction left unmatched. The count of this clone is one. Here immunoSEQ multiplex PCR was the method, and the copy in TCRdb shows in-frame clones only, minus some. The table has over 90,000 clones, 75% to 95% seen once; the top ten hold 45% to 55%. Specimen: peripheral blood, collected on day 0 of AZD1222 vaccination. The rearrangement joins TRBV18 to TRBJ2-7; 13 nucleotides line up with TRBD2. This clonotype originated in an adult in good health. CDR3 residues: CASSPFRGLAGDYEQYF. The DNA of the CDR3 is TGTGCCAGCTCACCGTTCCGTGGACTAGCGGGAGACTACGAGCAGTACTTC.